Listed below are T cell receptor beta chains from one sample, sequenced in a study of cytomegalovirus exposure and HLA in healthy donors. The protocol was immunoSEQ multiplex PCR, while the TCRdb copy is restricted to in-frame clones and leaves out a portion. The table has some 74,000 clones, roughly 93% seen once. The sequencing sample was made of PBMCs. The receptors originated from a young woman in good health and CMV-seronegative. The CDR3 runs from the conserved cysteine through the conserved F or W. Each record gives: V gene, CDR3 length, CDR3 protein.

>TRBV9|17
CASTTGLAGANTGELFF
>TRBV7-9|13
CASSDRGVSPLHF
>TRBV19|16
CASIPNRGLVAGELFF
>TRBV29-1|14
CSGVKTGNAGELFF
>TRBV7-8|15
CASSSLAAEGDTQYF
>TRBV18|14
CASSPRDYTYEQYF
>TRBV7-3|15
CASSFSGGFQETQYF
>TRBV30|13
CAWNKGRNTEAFF
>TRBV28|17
CASSLRQVVRGNQPQHF
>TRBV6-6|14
CASRPGELNTEAFF
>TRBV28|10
CASSSRFAFF
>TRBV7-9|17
CASSSMGWDKGYNEQFF
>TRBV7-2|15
CASSLARGGLDTQYF
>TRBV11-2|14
CASSSQGASYEQYF
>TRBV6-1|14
CASSDRGLTYEQYF
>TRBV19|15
CASSPGQGANQPQHF
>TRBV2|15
CASSSASGMTYGYTF
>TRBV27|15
CASSGGTGTNNEQFF
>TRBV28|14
CASTPGGREEKLFF
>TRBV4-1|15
CASSQEKQGNYGYTF
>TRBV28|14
CASSSPRTNEKLFF
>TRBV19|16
CASSDPGGGPTDTQYF
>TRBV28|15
CASSPTGEVNQPQHF
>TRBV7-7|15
CASSLEASVSYEQYF
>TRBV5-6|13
CASSQGTVNTIYF
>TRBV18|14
CASSLAEMNTEAFF
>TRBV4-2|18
CASSQEASGSGFEDTQYF
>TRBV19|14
CASSIAAGGYGYTF
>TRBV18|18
CASSPSGLAGSNTGELFF
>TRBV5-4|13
CASSLGITGELFF
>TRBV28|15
CASFATGAPHQPQHF
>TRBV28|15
CASSRGGSGNTEAFF
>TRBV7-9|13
CASRQVGRTEAFF
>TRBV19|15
CASSMERQVRTEAFF
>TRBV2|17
CASRPQVIRRSGNTIYF
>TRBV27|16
CASSSAGTGWHQPQHF
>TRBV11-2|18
CASSLTISQTSVSYEQYF
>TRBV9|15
CASSADRGLGEKLFF
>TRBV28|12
CASSFSHRERYF
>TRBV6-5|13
CASSPIGRYEQYF